A single sample gave rise to the 10 T cell receptor beta chains below, sequenced in a study of Graves' ophthalmopathy and Graves' hyperthyroidism. Using RNA transcripts, the TCR beta CDR3 regions were amplified. HTBI primers served in a first-round RT-PCR, which a second-round multiplex PCR followed. TCRdb reprocessed the multiplex PCR reads via MiXCR and lists one record per CDR3 protein. The profile shows 660,000 or so distinct CDR3 sequences, over 40% of them singletons. Sequencing input: peripheral blood. Receptors were obtained from an adult man with Graves' ophthalmopathy.

V and J are TRBV29-1 and TRBJ1-1; 10 nucleotides align to TRBD1. With V trimmed by 6 bases and J by 5 bases, 12 bases remained unmatched. The CDR3 sequence is 15 residues long. Looked up from germline, CDR1 is SQVTM and CDR2 is ANQGSEA. In DNA, the CDR3 is TGCAGCGTCGCCGGGACAGGGGCTCTGGGGACTGAAGCTTTCTTT. This sequence encodes CSVAGTGALGTEAFF.

This clonotype was recorded many times. The chain links TRBV10-2 to TRBJ1-1; TRBD1 aligns across 10 bases. The length of the CDR3 is 14 residues. Germline trimming cut 7 bases from V and 4 bases from J; bases unmatched to any gene: 6. Germline V gene lookup returns CDR1 WSHSY and CDR2 SAAADI. Here the CDR3 DNA reads TGCGCCAGCACCGGGGGACAGGGGTTCACTGAAGCTTTCTTT. Its protein is CASTGGQGFTEAFF.

This chain connects TRBV29-1 to TRBJ1-1; D call uncertain. The CDR3 contains 13 residues. Trimming removed 6 bases at V and 0 bases at J, with 11 bases between. Germline loops: CDR1 SQVTM, CDR2 ANQGSEA. The CDR3 coding sequence is TGCAGCGTAAGCGGACTGGTGAACACTGAAGCTTTCTTT. Protein: CSVSGLVNTEAFF.

Remarks on this clonotype: A read error is likely, as this CDR3 ends without the conserved phenylalanine or tryptophan. The limits of the CDR3 on the DNA are not certain, so only TCRdb's listed CDR3 is given. The chain uses TRBV19 and TRBJ2-2; no DNA check was done on the table's D call, TRBD1. The length of the CDR3 is 9 amino acids, counting both ends. Per germline, CDR1 LNHDA and CDR2 SQIVND (reference sequence). CDR3 sequence reads: CASSTGGQL.

Many counts were recorded for this clonotype. This chain connects TRBV10-3 to TRBJ2-7; possibly TRBD1 for D (6 bases). The CDR3 consists of 12 residues. Trimming shortened V by 3 bases and J by 5 bases, and 8 bases separated the two germline ends. CDR1 ENHRY and CDR2 SYGVKD come from the germline V gene. The CDR3 sequence: CAISDQGNEQYF. The CDR3 coding sequence is TGTGCCATCAGTGATCAGGGGAACGAGCAGTACTTC.

The CDR3 nucleotides are TGTGCCAGCAGCCTCGGACTAGGGTTTGCCGGGGAGCTGTTTTTT. The encoded protein is CASSLGLGFAGELFF. This chain joins TRBV10-3 and TRBJ2-2; 7 bases are shared with TRBD2. Germline-derived CDR1 and CDR2 are ENHRY and SYGVKD. J lost 6 bases, V lost 10 bases, and 14 bases had no gene match. This CDR3 comprises 15 residues.

This clonotype appeared once. V is TRBV10-3 and J is TRBJ2-7, with D possibly matching TRBD1 (6 bases). Trimming took 3 bases from V and 4 from J, leaving 16 bases between them. The germline CDR1 and CDR2 sequences are ENHRY and SYGVKD. The CDR3 is 15 residues long. CDR3: CAISDPVGRGYEQYF. CDR3 nucleotides: TGTGCCATCAGTGATCCGGTCGGCAGGGGTTACGAGCAGTACTTC.

The rearrangement joins TRBV7-8 to TRBJ1-1, with a possible D match to TRBD1 (6 bases). The ends were cut back, 3 bases at V and 1 base at J, with 27 bases in the middle. This CDR3 has 20 amino acids. Germline V CDR1 and CDR2: SGHVS, FQNEAQ. CDR3 protein: CASSFKRGSGQGTRNTEAFF. The DNA of the CDR3 is TGTGCCAGCAGCTTCAAAAGGGGGTCGGGGCAGGGGACTCGGAACACTGAAGCTTTCTTT.

This clonotype was picked up a small number of times. CDR3 amino acids: CASSQGRAGSGELFF. The CDR3, as DNA: TGCGCCAGCAGCCAAGGGAGGGCAGGATCCGGGGAGCTGTTTTTT. This rearrangement joins TRBV4-1 to TRBJ2-2; TRBD2 might be the D (6 bases). Per the germline V gene, CDR1 is MGHRA and CDR2 is YSYEKL. The germline V and J ends were trimmed by 1 base and 6 bases, with 12 bases remaining between them. CDR3 length: 15 amino acids.

There are many counts of this clonotype. The V call is TRBV20-1, the J call TRBJ2-7, with 7 bases identical to TRBD1. The CDR3 has 13 residues. CDR1 and CDR2 from the germline V gene are DFQATT and SNEGSKA (reference sequence). V lost 5 bases to trimming and J lost 2 bases; unmatched junction nucleotides: 6. The CDR3 loop is CSAEGDSTYEQYF. The CDR3 DNA reads TGCAGTGCTGAGGGGGACAGTACCTACGAGCAGTACTTC.